This record concerns one TCR beta chain sequence. Trimming stripped 8 bases from V and 10 bases from J, with 26 bases between. CDR3 length equals 15 residues. The sample belongs to a study of patients and donors after allogeneic stem cell transplantation. Using its own MiXCR run on the RT-PCR reads, TCRdb lists one record per CDR3 protein. The data contain hundreds of thousands of distinct CDR3 sequences, 38% of them singletons. The sequencing sample was made of blood, either unsorted or a sorted T cell fraction (not recorded which). The TCR originated in a human donor who was either an allogeneic HSCT recipient or a stem cell or donor lymphocyte infusion donor (not recorded which). It is not recorded whose cells these are; they may come from a transplant donor. The chain is built from TRBV12-3 or TRBV12-4 and TRBJ1-1; possibly TRBD1 for D (6 bases). DNA for the CDR3: TGTGCCAGCTCACTCAACAGGGTAACGCCGAACCGAGCTTTCTTT. Residues: CASSLNRVTPNRAFF.